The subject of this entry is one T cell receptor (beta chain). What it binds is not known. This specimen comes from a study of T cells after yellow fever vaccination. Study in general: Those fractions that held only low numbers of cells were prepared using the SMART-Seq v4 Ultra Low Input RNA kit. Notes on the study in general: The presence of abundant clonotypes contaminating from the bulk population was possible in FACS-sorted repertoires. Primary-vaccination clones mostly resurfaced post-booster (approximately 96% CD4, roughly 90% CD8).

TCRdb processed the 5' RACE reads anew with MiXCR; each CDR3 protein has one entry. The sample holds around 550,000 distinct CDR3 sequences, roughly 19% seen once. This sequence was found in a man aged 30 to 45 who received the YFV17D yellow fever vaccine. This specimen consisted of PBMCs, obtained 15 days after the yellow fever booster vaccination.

The CDR3 protein is CASSSGLVGTEAFF. The CDR3 region has the DNA TGTGCCAGCAGTTCGGGACTGGTGGGCACTGAAGCTTTCTTT. The chain joins TRBV6-5 to TRBJ1-1; TRBD1 might be the D (5 bases). The CDR3 consists of 14 residues. The V end lost 4 bases, the J end lost 4 bases, and 13 bases lay between the germline ends. Per germline, CDR1 MNHEY and CDR2 SVGAGI.